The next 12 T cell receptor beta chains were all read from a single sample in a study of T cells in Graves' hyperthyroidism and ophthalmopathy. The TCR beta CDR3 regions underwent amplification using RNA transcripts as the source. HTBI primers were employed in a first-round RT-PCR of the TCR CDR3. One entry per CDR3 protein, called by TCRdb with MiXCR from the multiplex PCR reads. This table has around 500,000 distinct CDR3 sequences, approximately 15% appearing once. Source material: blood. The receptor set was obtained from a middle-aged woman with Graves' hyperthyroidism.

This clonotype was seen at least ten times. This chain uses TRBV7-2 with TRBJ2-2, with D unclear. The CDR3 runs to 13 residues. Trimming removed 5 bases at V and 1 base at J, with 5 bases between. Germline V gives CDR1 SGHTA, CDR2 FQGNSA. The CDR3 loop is CASSRRNTGELFF. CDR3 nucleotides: TGTGCCAGCAGCCGCAGGAACACCGGGGAGCTGTTTTTT.

The DNA for the CDR3 is TGTGCCAGCAGTCTAGCCGGGATCCCCTACGAGCAGTACTTC. Protein sequence: CASSLAGIPYEQYF. J is TRBJ2-7 and V is TRBV28; possibly TRBD2 for D (5 bases). CDR1 and CDR2 (germline): MDHEN, SYDVKM. The CDR3 is 14 amino acids. Trimming shortened V by 5 bases and J by 2 bases, and 13 bases separated the two germline ends.

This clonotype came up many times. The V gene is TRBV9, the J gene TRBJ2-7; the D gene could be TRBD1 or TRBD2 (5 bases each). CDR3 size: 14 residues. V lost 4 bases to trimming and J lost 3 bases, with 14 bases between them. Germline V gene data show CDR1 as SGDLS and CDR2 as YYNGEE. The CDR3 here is CASSPGTVNYEQYF. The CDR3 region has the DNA TGTGCCAGCAGCCCCGGGACGGTAAACTACGAGCAGTACTTC. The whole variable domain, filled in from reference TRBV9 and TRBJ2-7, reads DSGVTQTPKHLITATGQRVTLRCSPRSGDLSVYWYQQSLDQGLQFLIQYYNGEERAKGNILERFSAQQFPDLHSELNLSSLELGDSALYFCASSPGTVNYEQYFGPGTRLTVT.

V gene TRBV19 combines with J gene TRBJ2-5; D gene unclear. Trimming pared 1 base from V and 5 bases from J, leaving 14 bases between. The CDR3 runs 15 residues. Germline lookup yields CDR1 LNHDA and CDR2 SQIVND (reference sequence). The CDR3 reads CASSIGLVLGETQYF. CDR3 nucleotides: TGTGCCAGTAGTATAGGTCTCGTTTTGGGGGAGACCCAGTACTTC.

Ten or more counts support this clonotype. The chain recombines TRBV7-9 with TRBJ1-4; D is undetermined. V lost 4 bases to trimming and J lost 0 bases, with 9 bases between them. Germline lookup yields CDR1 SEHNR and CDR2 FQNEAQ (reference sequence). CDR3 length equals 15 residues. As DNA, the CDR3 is TGTGCCAGCAGCTCGACCTCGGCAACTAATGAAAAACTGTTTTTT. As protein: CASSSTSATNEKLFF.

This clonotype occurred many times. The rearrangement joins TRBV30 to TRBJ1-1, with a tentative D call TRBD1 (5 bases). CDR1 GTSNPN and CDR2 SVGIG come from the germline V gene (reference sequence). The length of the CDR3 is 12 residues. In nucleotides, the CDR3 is TGTGGAGCAGGGAGGCCTACCACTGAAGCTTTCTTT. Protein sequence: CGAGRPTTEAFF.

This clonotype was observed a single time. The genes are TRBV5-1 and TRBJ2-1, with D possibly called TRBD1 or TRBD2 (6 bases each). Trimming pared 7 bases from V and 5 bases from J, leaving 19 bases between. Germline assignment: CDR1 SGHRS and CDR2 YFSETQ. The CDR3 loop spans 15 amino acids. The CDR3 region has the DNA TGCGCCAGCGCCTGGGGGGCGGGAAGGAACAATGAGCAGTTCTTC. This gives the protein CASAWGAGRNNEQFF.

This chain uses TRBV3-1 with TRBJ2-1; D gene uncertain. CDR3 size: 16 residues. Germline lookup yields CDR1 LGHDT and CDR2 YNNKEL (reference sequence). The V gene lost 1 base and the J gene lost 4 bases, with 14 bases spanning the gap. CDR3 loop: CASSQGSVGVYNEQFF. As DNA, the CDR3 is TGTGCCAGCAGCCAAGGGTCGGTCGGAGTTTACAATGAGCAGTTCTTC.

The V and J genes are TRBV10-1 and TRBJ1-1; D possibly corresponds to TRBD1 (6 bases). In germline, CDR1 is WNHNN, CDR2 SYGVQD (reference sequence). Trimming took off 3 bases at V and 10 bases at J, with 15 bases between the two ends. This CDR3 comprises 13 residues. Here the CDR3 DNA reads TGCGCCAGCAGTGACCCCGTAGGGGGACCAGCTTTCTTT. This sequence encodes CASSDPVGGPAFF.

CDR3 protein: CSVGGIGGVGSYEQYF. The CDR3 region has the DNA TGCAGCGTTGGTGGTATTGGGGGAGTAGGCTCCTACGAGCAGTACTTC. V usage is TRBV29-1 and J usage is TRBJ2-7; D possibly matches TRBD1 or TRBD2 (5 bases each). Germline V gives CDR1 SQVTM, CDR2 ANQGSEA. The CDR3 consists of 16 residues. Trimming took 4 bases from V and 0 from J, leaving 19 bases between them.

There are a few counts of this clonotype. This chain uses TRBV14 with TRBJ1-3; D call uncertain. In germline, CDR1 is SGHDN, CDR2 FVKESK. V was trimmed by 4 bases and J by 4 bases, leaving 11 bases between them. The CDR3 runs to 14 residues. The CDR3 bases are TGTGCCAGCAGCCTGGGCGGCAGAGGAAACACCATATATTTT. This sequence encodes CASSLGGRGNTIYF.

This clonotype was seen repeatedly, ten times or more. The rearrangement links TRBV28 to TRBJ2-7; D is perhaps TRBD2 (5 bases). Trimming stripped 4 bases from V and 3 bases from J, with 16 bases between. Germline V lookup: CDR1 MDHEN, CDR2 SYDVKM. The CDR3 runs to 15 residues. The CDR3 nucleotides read TGTGCCAGCAGTTGGGCTCGGGTAGGAGGCTACGAGCAGTACTTC. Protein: CASSWARVGGYEQYF. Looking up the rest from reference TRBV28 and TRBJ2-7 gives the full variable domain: DVKVTQSSRYLVKRTGEKVFLECVQDMDHENMFWYRQDPGLGLRLIYFSYDVKMKEKGDIPEGYSVSREKKERFSLILESASTNQTSMYLCASSWARVGGYEQYFGPGTRLTVT.